Following are 10 T cell receptor beta chains from one sample sequenced in a study of blood T cell repertoires in COVID-19 (dated by TCRdb to the early 2020s). Library construction relied on the immunoSEQ multiplex PCR assay. The table was pulled from immuneACCESS by TCRdb, which kept in-frame rearrangements only. Such tables lose some clones; where checked, under half of the loss comes from unresolved V genes, and the rest has no known cause. The sample table shows over 300,000 clones, and approximately 91% are seen once. The ten largest account for roughly a tenth of the sample. The specimen sequenced was PBMCs or T cells enriched from blood (not recorded which). Source of these receptors: a woman in her thirties or forties who had recovered from COVID-19.

This rearrangement joins TRBV24-1 to TRBJ2-1, with D possibly being TRBD2 (6 bases). Germline CDR1 and CDR2: KGHDR and SFDVKD. There are 15 residues in the CDR3. Deletions cut 4 bases from V and 5 bases from J, with 14 bases between. The DNA for the CDR3 is TGTGCCACCAGTGACCTCGGGGACTTCGACAATGAGCAGTTCTTC. Encoded protein: CATSDLGDFDNEQFF.

The chain is built from TRBV4-3 and TRBJ1-2; TRBD1 agrees at 8 bases. Germline-derived CDR1 and CDR2 are LGHNA and YSLEER. The CDR3 totals 15 residues. With V trimmed by 1 base and J by 3 bases, 4 bases remained unmatched. CDR3 coding DNA: TGCGCCAGCAGCCAAGGGACAGGGTTGGACTATGGCTACACCTTC. Translating it yields CASSQGTGLDYGYTF.

The chain couples TRBV7-3 to TRBJ1-6; the match to TRBD1 covers 8 bases. The V gene end was trimmed by 5 bases and the J gene end by 5 bases; junction bases not matched to a gene: 8. CDR1 is SGHTA and CDR2 is FQGTGA in the germline V gene. The CDR3 spans 16 residues. The CDR3 protein is CASSATGVPHNSPLHF. CDR3 DNA: TGTGCCAGCAGCGCGACAGGGGTCCCTCATAATTCACCCCTCCACTTT.

In its sample, this clone was seen once. The chain recombines TRBV9 with TRBJ2-5, with a weak D call TRBD1 (5 bases). Germline-derived CDR1 and CDR2 are SGDLS and YYNGEE. The CDR3 sequence is 14 residues long. The germline V and J ends were trimmed by 0 bases and 2 bases, with 8 bases remaining between them. CDR3 nucleotides: TGTGCCAGCAGCGTAGGCAGGGCGCAAGAGACCCAGTACTTC. It yields the protein CASSVGRAQETQYF.

The V call is TRBV6-5, the J call TRBJ2-3, with 8 positions matching TRBD1. Looked up from germline, CDR1 is MNHEY and CDR2 is SVGAGI. The J segment lost 1 base and the V segment lost 4 bases, leaving 7 bases of the junction unmatched. This CDR3 is built from 16 residues. CDR3 sequence: CASSSVRGPGTDTQYF. DNA for the CDR3: TGTGCCAGCAGTTCCGTCAGGGGGCCTGGCACAGATACGCAGTATTTT.

V is TRBV19 and J is TRBJ2-1; 9 nucleotides match TRBD2. V was pared by 6 bases and J by 10 bases, with 4 bases of the junction left unmatched. This CDR3 is built from 12 residues. The germline V gene encodes CDR1 LNHDA and CDR2 SQIVND (reference sequence). CDR3 protein: CASRRLAEEQFF. CDR3 DNA: TGTGCCAGTAGGCGACTAGCGGAGGAGCAGTTCTTC.

The count of this clone is one. This sequence joins TRBV19 and TRBJ1-1, with unresolved D. CDR3 length: 13 amino acids. V lost 3 bases to trimming and J lost 5 bases, with 10 bases between them. CDR1 is LNHDA, CDR2 SQIVND, per germline (reference sequence). The CDR3, as DNA: TGTGCCAGTAGTATCTCTTCGAGGACTGAAGCTTTCTTT. Translation: CASSISSRTEAFF.

The gene calls are TRBV7-2 and TRBJ2-1, with 9 bases lining up with TRBD2. From germline, CDR1 is SGHTA and CDR2 FQGNSA. The CDR3 is 14 residues long. V lost 8 bases and J lost 10; bases outside the gene matches: 12. The CDR3 loop reads CASGRAGGVREQFF. CDR3 bases: TGTGCCAGCGGAAGGGCGGGAGGGGTCCGAGAGCAGTTCTTC.

V usage is TRBV3-1 (or the pseudogene TRBV3-2) and J usage is TRBJ1-5; 7 bases fit TRBD1. CDR3 length equals 14 residues. V lost 4 bases and J lost 4; bases outside the gene matches: 4. From germline, CDR1 is LGHDT and CDR2 YNNKEL (reference sequence). As DNA, the CDR3 is TGTGCCAGCAGCCCAGGGGACAGAAATCAGCCCCAGCATTTT. Translated, it gives CASSPGDRNQPQHF.

This chain uses TRBV4-2 with TRBJ2-7; D is perhaps TRBD2 (5 bases). Trimming left V 2 bases short and J 7 bases short, with 12 bases between. Germline V gene sequence: CDR1 LGHNA, CDR2 YNFKEQ. There are 13 residues in the CDR3. In DNA, the CDR3 is TGTGCCAGCAGCCAAAGCGGCCTGGGGGAGCAGTACTTC. It encodes CASSQSGLGEQYF.